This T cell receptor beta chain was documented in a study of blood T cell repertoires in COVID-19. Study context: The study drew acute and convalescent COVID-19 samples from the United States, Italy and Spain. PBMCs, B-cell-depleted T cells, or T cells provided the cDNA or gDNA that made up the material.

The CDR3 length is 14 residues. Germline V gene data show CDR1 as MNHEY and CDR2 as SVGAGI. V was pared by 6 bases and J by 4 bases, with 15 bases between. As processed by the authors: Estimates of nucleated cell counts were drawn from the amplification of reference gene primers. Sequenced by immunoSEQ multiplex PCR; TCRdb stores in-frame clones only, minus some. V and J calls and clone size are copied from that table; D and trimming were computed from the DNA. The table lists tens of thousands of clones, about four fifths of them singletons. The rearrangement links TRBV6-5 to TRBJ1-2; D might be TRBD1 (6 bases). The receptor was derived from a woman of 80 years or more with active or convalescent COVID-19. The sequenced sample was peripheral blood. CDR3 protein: CASRGQGLAYGYTF. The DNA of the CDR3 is TGTGCCAGCAGAGGCCAGGGGTTGGCCTATGGCTACACCTTC.